The clone carrying this T cell receptor beta chain was seen a handful of times. What it binds is unknown. The study ran its PCR with 60 Vbeta and 13 Jbeta primers. TCRdb's table, derived via immunoSEQ multiplex PCR, lists solely in-frame clones and lacks some. The sample shows approximately 120,000 clones, 60% to 80% of them seen only once. These data come from a study of cytomegalovirus exposure and HLA in healthy donors. Study findings and constraints: In a later analysis, the majority of CMV-associated beta chains seemingly showed HLA restriction.

From germline, CDR1 is MNHEY and CDR2 SMNVEV (reference sequence). The CDR3 extends over 14 amino acids. V lost 2 bases to trimming and J lost 6 bases, with 12 bases between them. Healthy donors of bone marrow made up the group. The donors, nominally healthy at sampling, likely had unrecorded immune exposures. The clonotype originates from a woman aged 45-60 years in good health and CMV-seronegative. The sample was PBMCs. The V call is TRBV27, the J call TRBJ2-3, with a tentative D call TRBD1 (6 bases). The CDR3 sequence: CASSLTGLFDTQYF. As DNA, the CDR3 is TGTGCCAGCAGTTTAACAGGGTTGTTTGATACGCAGTATTTT.